The source of this T cell receptor beta chain is a study of low-dose radiotherapy and immunotherapy resistance in tumors (dated by TCRdb to between 2021 and 2024). In terms of the full investigation: Patients in Cohort 1 were given 0.5 Gy per fraction every 2 weeks, and the prescribed total PTV dose was 6.5 Gy. Patients were given nivolumab as a 240 mg flat dose every two weeks and ipilimumab at 1 mg/kg every six weeks, with both drugs delivered intravenously. The translational analysis covered eight patients: three from the first dose cohort and the first five from the second dose cohort. Randomization of trial participants into treatment groups was not performed. Cyclophosphamide 200 mg/m2 was administered intravenously every two weeks, one day before each radiation and immunotherapy administration. Starting on cycle 1 day 1, patients took 300 mg of aspirin by mouth once daily for four cycles. Cohort 2 received 1 Gy per fraction every two weeks, with a total of 13 Gy over 26 weeks.

Interpreted using the paper, the time point label stands for: before trial treatment. Donors were enrolled in RACIN, a single-arm phase I dose-escalation trial combining nivolumab, ipilimumab, aspirin, low-dose cyclophosphamide and low-dose radiotherapy. Patients were eligible if they had advanced solid tumors that were TIL-negative. Taken from cysteine to phenylalanine, the CDR3 has 15 residues. Just the 45-base CDR3 DNA is kept, in frame starting at base 1. The germline V gene encodes CDR1 LGHNA and CDR2 YNFKEQ. The junction shows trimming of 5 bases on V and 2 bases on J, plus 15 bases between the germline ends. Sequencer: Illumina HiSeq 2500. To make first-strand cDNA, Superscript III was used along with a set of TRAV- and TRBV-specific primers so that both the TCRalpha and TCRbeta chains were covered. TCRs were amplified with Phusion for roughly 20 PCR cycles using a constant-region primer together with the adapter attached to the V primers. The isolated mRNA was amplified using the MessageAmp II aRNA Amplification Kit, with in vitro transcription performed for approximately 16 hours at 37 degrees C. mRNA for TCR sequencing was isolated with the Dynabeads mRNA DIRECT Purification Kit. Indexed Illumina adapters were added in a second Phusion PCR of about 25 cycles, and the PCR products were purified with AMPure XP beads. In the paper's pipeline: Using custom Perl scripts, TCR sequences encoding the same protein were pooled, out-of-frame sequences were removed, and the abundance of each clonotype was computed. Any TCR sequence supported by only a single read was excluded from analysis. Shannon entropy, Gini index, clonality, richness, and the frequency of TCRs shared between repertoires were included as repertoire metrics. TCRdb trimmed the raw reads at Q25, called clones with MiXCR and kept productive beta chains. Rows with one shared CDR3 protein collapse into an entry with the most common genes and DNA. The V and J calls and clone size are TCRdb's, not the authors'. This sample holds about 71,000 distinct CDR3 sequences; more than 25% were observed only once. Clones ranked in the top ten supply 8.5% to 14% of the sample.

Worth noting for this clonotype: The antigen this receptor binds is unknown. No much larger clone exists at a distance of one base, and base qualities are not known.

This specimen consisted of PBMCs, obtained before treatment. This receptor chain uses TRBV4-2 and TRBJ1-1; the D gene identity is not certain. The clonotype originates from a female donor with ovarian cancer. The sequenced DNA is TGTGCCAGCAGCTACCTCCGGGCGGGTAACACTGAAGCTTTCTTT. It specifies CASSYLRAGNTEAFF.